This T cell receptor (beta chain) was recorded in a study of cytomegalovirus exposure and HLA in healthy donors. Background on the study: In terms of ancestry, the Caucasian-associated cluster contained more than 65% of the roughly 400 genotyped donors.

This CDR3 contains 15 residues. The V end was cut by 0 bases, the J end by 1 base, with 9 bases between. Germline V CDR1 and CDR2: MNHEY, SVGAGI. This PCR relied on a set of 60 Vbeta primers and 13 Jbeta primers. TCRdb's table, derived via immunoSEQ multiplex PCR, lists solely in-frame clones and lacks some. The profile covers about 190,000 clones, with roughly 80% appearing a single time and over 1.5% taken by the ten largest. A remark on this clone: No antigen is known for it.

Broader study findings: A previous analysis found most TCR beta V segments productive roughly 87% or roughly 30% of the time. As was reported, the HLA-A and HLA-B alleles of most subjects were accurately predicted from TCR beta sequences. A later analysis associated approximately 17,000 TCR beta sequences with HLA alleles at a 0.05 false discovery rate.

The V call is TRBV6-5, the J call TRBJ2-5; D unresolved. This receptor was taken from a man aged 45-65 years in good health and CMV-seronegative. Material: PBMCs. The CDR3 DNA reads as TGTGCCAGCAGTTACTCGGGCCAGCCCCAAGAGACCCAGTACTTC. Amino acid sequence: CASSYSGQPQETQYF.